This is a list of T cell receptor beta chains from one sample in a study of metastatic and nonmetastatic thyroid tumors. TCRdb called clones again from the PCR reads with MiXCR. The sample has more than 65,000 clones; around 14% are singletons. The sample consisted of blood. The receptor set was obtained from a male donor with papillary thyroid cancer or a benign thyroid nodule (not recorded which). Some clones in this sample may be carry-over from other donors' samples. Both conserved end residues are trimmed from each CDR3. The D gene is left open where the match is weak.

j_call | d_call | v_call | cdr3_aa
TRBJ1-4 | . | TRBV5-1 | ASSFSLTNEKLF
TRBJ2-4 | TRBD2 | TRBV7-2 | ANSPLGGTAKNIQY
TRBJ2-1 | . | TRBV11-3 | ASSLGLAGYNEQF
TRBJ2-2 | TRBD1 | TRBV6-1 | ASSRQGGGGELF
TRBJ2-2 | . | TRBV6-5 | ASSYDLGFGTGELF
TRBJ2-3 | . | TRBV4-1 | ASSPESLGTDTQY
TRBJ1-5 | TRBD1 | TRBV11-2 | ASSFQGVQPQH
TRBJ1-1 | . | TRBV6-1 | ASSDSTWGSTEAF
TRBJ1-5 | . | TRBV15 | ATSREFPGRYSNQPQH
TRBJ1-6 | . | TRBV7-9 | ASSSRGECSPLH
TRBJ1-1 | TRBD1 | TRBV28 | ASRTGGGDTEAF
TRBJ2-1 | . | TRBV7-9 | AIGWTGQF
TRBJ1-2 | . | TRBV5-8 | ASSRDIQGGT
TRBJ2-3 | TRBD2 | TRBV12-5 | ASGPGTSDFTDTQY
TRBJ1-5 | . | TRBV5-1 | ASSLASGGNQPQH
TRBJ1-3 | . | TRBV9 | ASSAVGGNTIY
TRBJ1-5 | TRBD1 | TRBV27 | ASSTVTGSHQPQH
TRBJ2-3 | TRBD1 | TRBV19 | ASSMTGDADTQY
TRBJ1-6 | TRBD1 | TRBV25-1 | ASSESTGGYSPLH
TRBJ2-1 | TRBD1 | TRBV5-8 | ASSRQGIYSEQF
TRBJ1-4 | TRBD1 | TRBV4-1 | ASSLTGERHEKLF
TRBJ2-6 | TRBD1 | TRBV6-5 | ASSYPNTGGPGANVLT
TRBJ1-3 | . | TRBV11-3 | ASSSADRYVNTIY
TRBJ2-5 | TRBD2 | TRBV30 | AWNRRGGETQY
TRBJ2-4 | . | TRBV28 | ASSLGQNLAKNIQY
TRBJ1-5 | . | TRBV10-2 | ANSESWVVGNQPQH
TRBJ1-3 | . | TRBV4-3 | ASSHGISSGNTIY
TRBJ2-1 | . | TRBV18 | ASSSYGATSQGGGEQF
TRBJ2-7 | . | TRBV18 | ASSPPGPSSYEQY
TRBJ2-1 | TRBD2 | TRBV4-1 | ASSSNPGTSGGEQF
TRBJ1-2 | . | TRBV6-1 | ASSEVHQLNYGYT
TRBJ1-2 | . | TRBV6-5 | ASSYSGGGYT
TRBJ2-3 | TRBD2 | TRBV2 | ASSSRLAGAQDTQY
TRBJ2-3 | . | TRBV15 | GTSREGDTQY
TRBJ2-2 | . | TRBV12-3/TRBV12-4 | ATSRDSRAGELF
TRBJ2-1 | . | TRBV4-1 | ASSQAGGSKNEQF
TRBJ1-5 | . | TRBV11-2 | ASSLGRRINQPQH
TRBJ1-6 | . | TRBV12-5 | AIALGDLPLH
TRBJ1-3 | . | TRBV19 | ASSSSGFWAPSGNTIY
TRBJ2-6 | TRBD1 | TRBV20-1 | SAEDRGGSGANVLT
TRBJ1-5 | TRBD1 | TRBV5-1 | ASSPRTGPNQPQH
TRBJ1-6 | . | TRBV12-3/TRBV12-4 | ASSFSSSYNSPLH
TRBJ2-1 | TRBD2 | TRBV3-1 | ASSHRTSNEQF
TRBJ1-2 | TRBD1 | TRBV5-1 | ASSLEGANYGYT
TRBJ2-1 | TRBD2 | TRBV7-7 | ASSLGLGVIDEQF
TRBJ2-3 | . | TRBV20-1 | SAQSGRYTDTQY
TRBJ1-1 | . | TRBV19 | ASSIQDSGGDEAF
TRBJ2-1 | TRBD1 | TRBV19 | ASTPRDRGLNEQF
TRBJ2-7 | TRBD2 | TRBV9 | ASSASSGSIYEQY
TRBJ2-3 | . | TRBV6-1 | ASSEGGGTDTQY
TRBJ1-3 | . | TRBV20-1 | SARGSGNTIY
TRBJ1-2 | . | TRBV18 | ASSPQGVWDYGYT
TRBJ1-1 | . | TRBV2 | ASKFDFVTGPNTEAF